Presented here are 17 T cell receptor beta chains from one specimen sequenced in a study of neurological immune-mediated disorders. MiXCR, run by TCRdb on the 5' RACE reads, gives a single entry per CDR3 protein. The data show over 70,000 distinct CDR3 sequences, with approximately 10% seen just once and about 9.6% held by the top ten. Time point noted: longitudinal time-point 1 (baseline). Sequences were obtained from PBMCs. The receptors stem from a man aged 30-40 years in good health.

The sample holds many counts of this clonotype. This chain links TRBV28 with TRBJ1-3; D uncertain. V was clipped by 4 bases and J by 1 base, with 14 bases between them. This CDR3 has 16 residues. Per the germline V gene, CDR1 is MDHEN and CDR2 is SYDVKM. Here the CDR3 DNA reads TGTGCCAGCAGTTCTACCGGGGTCCATTCTGGAAACACCATATATTTT. This codes for CASSSTGVHSGNTIYF.

The chain employs TRBV6-1 and TRBJ2-1; 11 nucleotides match TRBD2. V dropped 5 bases and J dropped 7; count of bases not matched to a gene: 13. Germline CDR1 and CDR2: MNHNS and SASEGT. The CDR3 consists of 17 residues. In DNA, the CDR3 is TGTGCCAGCAGTAAAGGCGCTAGCGGGAGGATGGGAAATGAGCAGTTCTTC. As protein: CASSKGASGRMGNEQFF.

The table lists this clonotype with many counts. This chain links TRBV5-1 with TRBJ1-6; D unclear. Germline V gene data show CDR1 as SGHRS and CDR2 as YFSETQ. This CDR3 is built from 16 residues. V was trimmed by 4 bases and J by 9 bases, leaving 20 bases between them. The CDR3 DNA follows: TGCGCCAGCAGCCTCACGACACCGGGAGCGGGTTCACCCCTCCACTTT. Translation: CASSLTTPGAGSPLHF.

The gene calls are TRBV5-1 and TRBJ2-7; D is unresolved. The CDR3 sequence is 13 residues long. V shed 3 bases and J shed 2 bases, with 9 bases lying between them. In germline, CDR1 is SGHRS, CDR2 YFSETQ. The CDR3 here is CASSSELAYEQYF. The CDR3 bases are TGCGCCAGCAGCTCCGAATTGGCCTACGAGCAGTACTTC.

This clonotype occurred many times. The rearrangement joins TRBV9 to TRBJ1-2; D is ambiguous. The CDR3 extends over 15 amino acids. The germline gives CDR1 SGDLS, CDR2 YYNGEE. Trimming cost V 3 bases and J 0 bases, with 12 bases left between them. CDR3 protein: CASSAPGLANYGYTF. CDR3 nucleotides: TGTGCCAGCAGCGCACCGGGTCTAGCTAACTATGGCTACACCTTC.

As to this clonotype: A much bigger clone sits one base away, suggesting this may be a read error. The J gene is TRBJ2-7, the V gene TRBV19; 11 positions agree with TRBD1. The CDR3 totals 14 residues. Per the germline V gene, CDR1 is LNHDA and CDR2 is SQIVND (reference sequence). CDR3 protein: CATARTGGSYKQYF. The CDR3 DNA reads as TGTGCCACCGCCCGGACAGGGGGCTCCTACAAGCAGTACTTC. The full variable domain, in which reference TRBV19 and TRBJ2-7 provide the parts outside the CDR3, is DGGITQSPKYLFRKEGQNVTLSCEQNLNHDAMYWYRQDPGQGLRLIYYSQIVNDFQKGDIAEGYSVSREKKESFPLTVTSAQKNPTAFYLCATARTGGSYKQYFGPGTRLTVT.

For this clonotype: With a much larger clone just one base away, this may be a read error. V is TRBV7-2 and J is TRBJ2-7; possible D gene TRBD2, 6 bases. Germline values: CDR1 SGHTA, CDR2 FQGNSA. This CDR3 region has 14 residues. The CDR3 DNA reads TGTGCCAGCAGCGTTAGCGGCATTAGCTACGAGCAGAACTTC. It encodes CASSVSGISYEQNF.

This clonotype was seen at least ten times. J is TRBJ2-5 and V is TRBV7-2, with 14 nucleotides matching TRBD2. CDR1 and CDR2 (germline): SGHTA, FQGNSA. Trimming cost V 5 bases and J 2 bases; bases outside gene matches: 10. CDR3 size: 18 residues. The CDR3 region has the DNA TGTGCCAGCAGCGCTGGACTAGCGGGAGGACCGCTTCAAGAGACCCAGTACTTC. This codes for CASSAGLAGGPLQETQYF.

This clonotype was seen ten or more times. The gene calls are TRBV11-2 and TRBJ2-5; 13 nucleotides line up with TRBD2. The CDR3 extends over 14 amino acids. Trimming cost V 5 bases and J 4 bases; bases outside gene matches: 1. Germline loops: CDR1 SGHAT, CDR2 FQNNGV. The CDR3 sequence is CASSRLAGGETQYF. The CDR3 DNA follows: TGTGCCAGCAGCAGACTAGCGGGAGGAGAGACCCAGTACTTC. Supplemented by reference TRBV11-2 and TRBJ2-5, the full variable domain reads EAGVAQSPRYKIIEKRQSVAFWCNPISGHATLYWYQQILGQGPKLLIQFQNNGVVDDSQLPKDRFSAERLKGVDSTLKIQPAKLEDSAVYLCASSRLAGGETQYFGPGTRLLVL.

The table lists this clonotype with many counts. The V call is TRBV10-3, the J call TRBJ2-2; 9 bases agree with TRBD2. The germline V gene has CDR1 ENHRY and CDR2 SYGVKD. The CDR3 consists of 16 residues. Trimming removed 3 bases from V and 4 bases from J; junction bases left unmatched: 6. CDR3 bases: TGTGCCATCAGTGATGACGGCGGGAGGGCCACCGGGGAGCTGTTTTTT. Its translation: CAISDDGGRATGELFF.

The sample holds many counts of this clonotype. This chain links TRBV20-1 with TRBJ2-1, with D perhaps matching TRBD2 (6 bases). The CDR3 is 13 amino acids. Trimming pared 3 bases from V and 2 bases from J, leaving 8 bases between. The V gene's germline CDR1 is DFQATT and CDR2 SNEGSKA (reference sequence). CDR3 in amino acids: CSASGTAYNEQFF. DNA of the CDR3: TGCAGTGCTAGCGGGACTGCCTACAATGAGCAGTTCTTC.

The sample holds many counts of this clonotype. The gene calls are TRBV10-3 and TRBJ2-7; D is unresolved. CDR3 length equals 14 residues. The germline CDR1 and CDR2 sequences are ENHRY and SYGVKD. V gave up 3 bases and J gave up 1 base, with 10 bases separating them. CDR3 sequence: CAISEGKLSYEQYF. CDR3 in DNA: TGTGCCATCAGTGAAGGAAAGTTATCCTACGAGCAGTACTTC.

Many counts were recorded for this clonotype. The chain recombines TRBV7-9 with TRBJ2-1; the D gene is possibly TRBD2 (5 bases). Trimming removed 6 bases from V and 8 bases from J, with 11 bases in between. The CDR3 extends over 12 amino acids. Germline loops: CDR1 SEHNR, CDR2 FQNEAQ (reference sequence). The CDR3 protein is CASRDLEDEQFF. For the CDR3, the DNA is TGTGCCAGCAGGGATTTGGAGGATGAGCAGTTCTTC. The entire variable domain, with the rest obtained from reference TRBV7-9 and TRBJ2-1, is as follows: DTGVSQNPRHKITKRGQNVTFRCDPISEHNRLYWYRQTLGQGPEFLTYFQNEAQLEKSRLLSDRFSAERPKGSFSTLEIQRTEQGDSAMYLCASRDLEDEQFFGPGTRLTVL.

This clonotype was detected ten times or more. This rearrangement joins TRBV5-5 to TRBJ2-1; tentative D call: TRBD2 (5 bases). Deletions cut 0 bases from V and 10 bases from J, with 8 bases between. CDR1 and CDR2 (germline): SGHKS, YYEKEE (reference sequence). CDR3 length equals 12 residues. The CDR3 nucleotides are TGTGCCAGCAGCTTGGTACCGGGGGAGCAGTTCTTC. This gives the protein CASSLVPGEQFF.

The table lists this clonotype with many counts. This chain links TRBV3-1 with TRBJ2-5; possible D gene TRBD2, 6 bases. This CDR3 spans 16 amino acids. The germline V gene has CDR1 LGHDT and CDR2 YNNKEL (reference sequence). V was trimmed by 4 bases and J by 1 base, leaving 16 bases between them. The CDR3: CASSPRTIFSQETQYF. The CDR3 bases are TGTGCCAGCAGCCCCCGGACTATTTTCAGCCAAGAGACCCAGTACTTC.

The table lists this clonotype with many counts. The J gene is TRBJ2-6, the V gene TRBV29-1, with D unclear. In germline, CDR1 is SQVTM, CDR2 ANQGSEA. Trimming removed 4 bases from V and 2 bases from J, with 9 bases in between. This CDR3 spans 14 amino acids. The CDR3: CSVGIEAGANVLTF. CDR3 sequence (DNA): TGCAGCGTTGGGATTGAAGCTGGGGCCAACGTCCTGACTTTC. The variable domain in full, completed from reference TRBV29-1 and TRBJ2-6, reads SAVISQKPSRDICQRGTSLTIQCQVDSQVTMMFWYRQQPGQSLTLIATANQGSEATYESGFVIDKFPISRPNLTFSTLTVSNMSPEDSSIYLCSVGIEAGANVLTFGAGSRLTVL.

The rearrangement uses TRBV7-8 and TRBJ2-7; D remains ambiguous. Germline CDR1 SGHVS, CDR2 FQNEAQ. The CDR3 is 14 residues long. V was clipped by 1 base and J by 3 bases, with 10 bases between them. CDR3 residues: CASSLGEYGYEQYF. CDR3 in DNA: TGTGCCAGCAGCTTAGGAGAATACGGCTACGAGCAGTACTTC.